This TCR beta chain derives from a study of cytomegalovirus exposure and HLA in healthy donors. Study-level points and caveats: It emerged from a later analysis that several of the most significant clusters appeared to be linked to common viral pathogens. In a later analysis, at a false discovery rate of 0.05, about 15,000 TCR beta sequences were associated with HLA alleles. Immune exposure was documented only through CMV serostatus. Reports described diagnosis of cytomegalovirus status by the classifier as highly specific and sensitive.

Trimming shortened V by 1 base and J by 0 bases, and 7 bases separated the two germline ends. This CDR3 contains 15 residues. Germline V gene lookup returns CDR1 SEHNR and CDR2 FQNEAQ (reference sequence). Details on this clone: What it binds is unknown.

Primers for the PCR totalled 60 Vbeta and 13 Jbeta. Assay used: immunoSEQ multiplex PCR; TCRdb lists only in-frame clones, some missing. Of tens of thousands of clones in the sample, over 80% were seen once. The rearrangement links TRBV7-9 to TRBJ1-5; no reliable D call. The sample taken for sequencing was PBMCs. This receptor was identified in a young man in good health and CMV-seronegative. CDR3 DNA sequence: TGTGCCAGCAGCTTAGGGGCACTTAGCAATCAGCCCCAGCATTTT. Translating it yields CASSLGALSNQPQHF.